A selection of T cell receptor beta chains follows, all from one sample in a study of blood T cell repertoires in COVID-19. The protocol was immunoSEQ multiplex PCR, while the TCRdb copy is restricted to in-frame clones and leaves out a portion. The table has 180,000 or so clones, nearly 90% seen once; the top ten hold about 2.2%. The sequenced material came from PBMCs or T cells enriched from blood (not recorded which). Every receptor here comes from a woman in her thirties or forties with acute COVID-19. Both conserved end residues are trimmed from each CDR3.

j_call v_call cdr3_aa
TRBJ2-2 TRBV3-1/TRBV3-2 ASSQASGRAVGELF
TRBJ2-2 TRBV2 ASSGEGPGELF
TRBJ2-3 TRBV7-3 ASSLRPSGTTDTQY
TRBJ1-1 TRBV24-1 ATTEGWNTEAF
TRBJ1-3 TRBV30 AWSPSGRSGNTIY
TRBJ2-6 TRBV5-1 ASSPPLAGLSSGANVLT
TRBJ1-1 TRBV7-9 ASSPVLIFSEAF
TRBJ2-7 TRBV28 ASSLWRGAYEQY
TRBJ2-3 TRBV30 AWTSGDTDTQY
TRBJ2-5 TRBV4-3 ASSQDGTVTEETQY
TRBJ2-7 TRBV2 ASNGLAGSYEQY
TRBJ1-3 TRBV6-5 ASSSTGGAGNTIY
TRBJ1-2 TRBV19 ASSTLDSRDGYT
TRBJ1-4 TRBV7-6 ASSLQTSLNEKLF
TRBJ2-6 TRBV28 ASTLDSSGANVLT
TRBJ2-4 TRBV27 ASKAGGAAKNIQY
TRBJ1-2 TRBV3-1/TRBV3-2 ASSQPDGVNGYT
TRBJ2-1 TRBV19 ASSLAGLGDNEQF
TRBJ2-2 TRBV5-1 ASSFILDATPGELF
TRBJ2-5 TRBV5-1 ASSLARGGPETQY
TRBJ2-5 TRBV11-1 ASSLGTSGSTQY
TRBJ2-3 TRBV4-1 ASSQEGGALSTDTQY
TRBJ1-1 TRBV19 ASSNDRGPYTEAF
TRBJ2-1 TRBV11-1 ASSRQGGGNNEQF
TRBJ2-4 TRBV30 AWSARRESKNIQY
TRBJ2-7 TRBV18 ASSTGSLSNEQY
TRBJ1-1 TRBV10-3 AIRTAGNTEAF
TRBJ2-7 TRBV14 ASSQDSYTGDYEQY
TRBJ2-7 TRBV5-6 ASSSGTGQSRPIV
TRBJ2-7 TRBV5-1 ACSLAESYEQY
TRBJ2-3 TRBV27 ASSPAGGSSTDTQY
TRBJ2-7 TRBV30 AWSGPQGALGEQY
TRBJ2-3 TRBV5-1 ASSLNLADTQY
TRBJ2-1 TRBV3-1/TRBV3-2 ASSQRNEQF
TRBJ1-2 TRBV30 AWSARSRDYGYT
TRBJ1-5 TRBV27 ASSTRQGAIQPQH
TRBJ2-3 TRBV15 ATSRDSTGGKDTQY
TRBJ2-1 TRBV6-5 ASSYYRAGEQF
TRBJ2-7 TRBV7-2 ASSLELAEWVYEQY
TRBJ2-1 TRBV4-1 ASSPSAGRAQLEQF
TRBJ1-2 TRBV15 ATSRDPGTGGYYT
TRBJ2-7 TRBV5-1 ASSLDLLAGGYEQY
TRBJ2-3 TRBV5-8 ASSWYGDTQY
TRBJ2-3 TRBV2 ASSELTSGGARNTQY
TRBJ1-1 TRBV12-5 ASGPDRVTEAF
TRBJ1-2 TRBV27 ASSLSRTGHGYT
TRBJ1-5 TRBV23-1 ASSQSRTGDNNSNQPQH
TRBJ2-7 TRBV6-5 ASSYAALSDEQY
TRBJ2-5 TRBV7-8 ASSPTGARTQY
TRBJ2-2 TRBV7-2 ASSLGGGYRNTGELF
TRBJ1-4 TRBV2 ASSEGRKLREKLF
TRBJ2-3 TRBV6-5 ASSSNQRISTDTQY
TRBJ2-7 TRBV7-8 ASSLGTDRGSSYEQY
TRBJ2-5 TRBV5-6 ASSITSGGPGETQY
TRBJ2-5 TRBV4-1 ASSQEGRGPDQETQY
TRBJ2-7 TRBV5-6 ASSSGLGYEQY
TRBJ2-1 TRBV5-1 ASSSTGQGNEQF
TRBJ1-5 TRBV7-8 ASSLLGTYPYGNQPQH
TRBJ2-3 TRBV5-3 ARSLSGGASDTQY
TRBJ2-7 TRBV19 ARGNRGPEQY